This TCR beta chain is from a study of CD8+ T cells in alopecia areata. It was cDNA, reverse transcribed from extracted RNA, that served as the sequencing template. The data were produced by immunoSEQ multiplex PCR, yet TCRdb's version contains in-frame clones alone and is incomplete. The top ten hold around 9.1% of the sample, which has about 180,000 clones, 51% seen once. There are 15 residues in the CDR3. In germline, CDR1 is SGDLS, CDR2 YYNGEE. Trimming took off 3 bases at V and 0 bases at J, with 11 bases between the two ends. Study-wide results and caveats: How baseline CD8+ expansion relates to response remains uncertain (there was one nonresponder).

Documented treatment: oral pan-JAK inhibitor, 5-10 mg twice daily. As for this clone: Its antigen is not identified.

Sequencing used CD8+ T cells sorted from blood, obtained between weeks 51 and 54, from a patient treated with tofacitinib. V usage is TRBV9 and J usage is TRBJ2-3, with D perhaps TRBD2 (5 bases). This receptor was identified in a human donor with alopecia areata. The CDR3 sequence: CASSASPSSTDTQYF. CDR3 nucleotides: TGTGCCAGCAGCGCTAGCCCCAGCAGCACAGATACGCAGTATTTT.